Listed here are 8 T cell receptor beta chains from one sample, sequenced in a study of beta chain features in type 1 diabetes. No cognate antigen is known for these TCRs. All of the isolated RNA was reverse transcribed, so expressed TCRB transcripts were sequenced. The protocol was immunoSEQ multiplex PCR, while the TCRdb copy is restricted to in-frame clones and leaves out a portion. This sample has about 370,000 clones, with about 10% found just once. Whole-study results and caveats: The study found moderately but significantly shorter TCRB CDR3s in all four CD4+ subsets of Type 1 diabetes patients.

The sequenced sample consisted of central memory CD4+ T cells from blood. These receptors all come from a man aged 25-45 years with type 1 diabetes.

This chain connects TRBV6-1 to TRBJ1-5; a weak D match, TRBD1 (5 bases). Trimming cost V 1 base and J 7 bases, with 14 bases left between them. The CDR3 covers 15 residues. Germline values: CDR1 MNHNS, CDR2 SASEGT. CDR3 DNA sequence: TGTGCCAGCAGTGAAGGTGTTGGGGGATACCAGCCCCAGCATTTT. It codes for CASSEGVGGYQPQHF.

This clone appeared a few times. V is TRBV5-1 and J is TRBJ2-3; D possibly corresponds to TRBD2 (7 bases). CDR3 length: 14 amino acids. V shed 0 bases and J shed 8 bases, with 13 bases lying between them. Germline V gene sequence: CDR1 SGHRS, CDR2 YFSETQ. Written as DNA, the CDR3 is TGCGCCAGCAGCTTGGAATCTAGGGGGGGTACGCAGTATTTT. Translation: CASSLESRGGTQYF. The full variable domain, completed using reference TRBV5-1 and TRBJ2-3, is KAGVTQTPRYLIKTRGQQVTLSCSPISGHRSVSWYQQTPGQGLQFLFEYFSETQRNKGNFPGRFSGRQFSNSRSEMNVSTLELGDSALYLCASSLESRGGTQYFGPGTRLTVL.

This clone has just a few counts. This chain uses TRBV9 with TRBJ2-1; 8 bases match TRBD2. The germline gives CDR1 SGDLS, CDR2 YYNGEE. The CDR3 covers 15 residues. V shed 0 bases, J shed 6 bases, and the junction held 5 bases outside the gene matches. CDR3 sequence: CASSVVGTRGNEQFF. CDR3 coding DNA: TGTGCCAGCAGCGTAGTAGGGACTAGGGGCAATGAGCAGTTCTTC.

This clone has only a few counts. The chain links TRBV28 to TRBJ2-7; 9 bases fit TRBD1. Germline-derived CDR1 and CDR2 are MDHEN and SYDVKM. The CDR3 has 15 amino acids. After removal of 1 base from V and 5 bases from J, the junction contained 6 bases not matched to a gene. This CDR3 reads CASSLLSGQGNEQYF. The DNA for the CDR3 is TGTGCCAGCAGTTTATTATCGGGACAGGGCAACGAGCAGTACTTC.

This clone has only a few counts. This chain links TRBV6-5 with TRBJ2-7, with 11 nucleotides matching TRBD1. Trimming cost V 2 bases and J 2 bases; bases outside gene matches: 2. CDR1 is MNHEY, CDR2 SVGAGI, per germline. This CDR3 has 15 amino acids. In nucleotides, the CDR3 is TGTGCCAGCAGTTACCCGGGACAGGGGGCCTACGAGCAGTACTTC. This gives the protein CASSYPGQGAYEQYF.

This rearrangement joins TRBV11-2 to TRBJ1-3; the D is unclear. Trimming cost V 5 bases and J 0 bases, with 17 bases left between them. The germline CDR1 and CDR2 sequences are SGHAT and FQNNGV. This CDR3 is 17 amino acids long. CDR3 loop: CASSPFRTAYSGNTIYF. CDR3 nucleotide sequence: TGTGCCAGCAGCCCTTTTCGGACGGCCTACTCTGGAAACACCATATATTTT.

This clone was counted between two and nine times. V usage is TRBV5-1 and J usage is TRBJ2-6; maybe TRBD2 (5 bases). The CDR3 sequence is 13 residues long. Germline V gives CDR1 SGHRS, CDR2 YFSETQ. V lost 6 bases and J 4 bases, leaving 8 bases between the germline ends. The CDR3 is CASMEAGANVLTF. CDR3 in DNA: TGCGCCAGCATGGAGGCCGGGGCCAACGTCCTGACTTTC.

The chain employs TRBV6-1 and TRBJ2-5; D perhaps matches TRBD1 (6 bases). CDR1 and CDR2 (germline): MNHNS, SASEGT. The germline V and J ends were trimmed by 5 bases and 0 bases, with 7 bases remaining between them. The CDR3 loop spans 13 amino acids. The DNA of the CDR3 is TGTGCCAGCAGTACAGGGTACCAAGAGACCCAGTACTTC. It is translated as CASSTGYQETQYF.